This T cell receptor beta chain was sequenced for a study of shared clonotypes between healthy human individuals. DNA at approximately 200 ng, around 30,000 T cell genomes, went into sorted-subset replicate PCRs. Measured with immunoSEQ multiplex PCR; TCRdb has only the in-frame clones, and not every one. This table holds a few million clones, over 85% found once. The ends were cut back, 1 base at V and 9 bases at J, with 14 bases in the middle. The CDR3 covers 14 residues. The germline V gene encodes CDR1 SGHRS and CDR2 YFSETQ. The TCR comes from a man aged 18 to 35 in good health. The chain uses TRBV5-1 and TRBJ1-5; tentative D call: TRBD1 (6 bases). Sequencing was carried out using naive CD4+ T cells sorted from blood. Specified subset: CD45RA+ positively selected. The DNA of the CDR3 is TGCGCCAGCAGCTTGATGCAGGGGCAGGGGCCCCAGCATTTT. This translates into CASSLMQGQGPQHF.